A single sample is the source of the 32 T cell receptor beta chains below, sequenced in a study of beta chain features in type 1 diabetes. General study findings and limits: Within each of all four CD4+ subsets, Type 1 diabetes patients had TCRB CDR3s that were moderately but significantly shorter.

Sequencing targeted expressed TCRB transcripts, as all isolated RNA had been reverse transcribed. The repertoire was sequenced with immunoSEQ multiplex PCR; TCRdb's copy has only in-frame clones and lacks some. This table has under 300,000 clones, around 25% appearing once. These receptors are not linked to any known antigen. The sample taken for sequencing was naive CD4+ T cells from blood. The receptors shown here come from a woman aged 25 to 45 with type 1 diabetes.

The rearrangement joins TRBV30 to TRBJ1-1, with D uncertain. This CDR3 is 13 amino acids long. Germline values: CDR1 GTSNPN, CDR2 SVGIG (reference sequence). With 5 bases removed from V and 5 bases from J, the gap between germline ends came to 15 bases. CDR3 in DNA: TGTGCCTGGGGGCGGGAAAGCGCGACTGAAGCTTTCTTT. Its protein product is CAWGRESATEAFF.

The chain uses TRBV9 and TRBJ2-1; TRBD2 aligns across 9 bases. The CDR3 runs 15 residues. After removal of 4 bases from V and 4 bases from J, the junction contained 6 bases not matched to a gene. The germline V gene encodes CDR1 SGDLS and CDR2 YYNGEE. The DNA for the CDR3 is TGTGCCAGCAGCCTGCTAGCGGGGTCTTACAATGAGCAGTTCTTC. Amino acids: CASSLLAGSYNEQFF. The complete variable domain, with remaining parts taken from reference TRBV9 and TRBJ2-1, reads DSGVTQTPKHLITATGQRVTLRCSPRSGDLSVYWYQQSLDQGLQFLIQYYNGEERAKGNILERFSAQQFPDLHSELNLSSLELGDSALYFCASSLLAGSYNEQFFGPGTRLTVL.

In nucleotides, the CDR3 is TGTGCCATCAGTGAGTTGGGGCCGGATGAGCAGTTCTTC. Its protein is CAISELGPDEQFF. This chain links TRBV10-3 with TRBJ2-1; perhaps TRBD1 as D (5 bases). Between the trimmed V and J ends, which lost 1 base and 8 bases, there was a span of 9 bases. This CDR3 comprises 13 residues. From germline, CDR1 is ENHRY and CDR2 SYGVKD.

This clone was observed a few times. For the CDR3, the DNA is TGTGCCAGCAGTTCATCACAGGGCGATGGCTACACCTTC. Translation gives CASSSSQGDGYTF. The V and J genes are TRBV28 and TRBJ1-2; possible D gene TRBD1, 6 bases. V lost 4 bases and J 6 bases, leaving 12 bases between the germline ends. This CDR3 contains 13 residues. The germline V gene has CDR1 MDHEN and CDR2 SYDVKM.

This clone turned up a few times. The rearrangement joins TRBV4-1 to TRBJ2-7; D might be TRBD2 (6 bases). The CDR3 is 13 amino acids. Germline V lookup: CDR1 MGHRA, CDR2 YSYEKL. The V end was cut by 2 bases, the J end by 4 bases, with 9 bases between. The CDR3 is CASSQRETYEQYF. CDR3 nucleotides: TGCGCCAGCAGCCAACGGGAGACTTACGAGCAGTACTTC.

The V call is TRBV29-1, the J call TRBJ1-1, with D uncertain. V was shortened by 5 bases and J by 0 bases, with 10 bases between the two germline ends. Germline V gene data show CDR1 as SQVTM and CDR2 as ANQGSEA. The CDR3 length is 13 residues. DNA for the CDR3: TGCAGCGTTCACGGCAGGATGAACACTGAAGCTTTCTTT. Translating gives CSVHGRMNTEAFF.

The gene calls are TRBV13 and TRBJ2-1, with D uncertain. V lost 5 bases to trimming and J lost 0 bases, with 14 bases between them. Germline V gene data show CDR1 as PRHDT and CDR2 as FYEKMQ (reference sequence). The CDR3 is made up of 16 amino acids. The CDR3: CASSRRVQSSYNEQFF. The CDR3 coding sequence is TGTGCCAGCAGCCGTCGGGTCCAAAGCTCCTACAATGAGCAGTTCTTC. The complete variable domain, with remaining parts taken from reference TRBV13 and TRBJ2-1, reads AAGVIQSPRHLIKEKRETATLKCYPIPRHDTVYWYQQGPGQDPQFLISFYEKMQSDKGSIPDRFSAQQFSDYHSELNMSSLELGDSALYFCASSRRVQSSYNEQFFGPGTRLTVL.

V gene TRBV25-1 combines with J gene TRBJ2-1, with D possibly TRBD1 on 6 matching bases. Germline V gene lookup returns CDR1 MGHDK and CDR2 SYGVNS. Deletions cut 5 bases from V and 10 bases from J, with 12 bases between. The CDR3 is made up of 12 amino acids. CDR3 sequence (DNA): TGTGCCAGCAGTCCACAGGGCCCGGAGCAGTTCTTC. It yields the protein CASSPQGPEQFF. The full variable domain, completed using reference TRBV25-1 and TRBJ2-1, is EADIYQTPRYLVIGTGKKITLECSQTMGHDKMYWYQQDPGMELHLIHYSYGVNSTEKGDLSSESTVSRIRTEHFPLTLESARPSHTSQYLCASSPQGPEQFFGPGTRLTVL.

This clone was seen a few times. V and J are TRBV19 and TRBJ2-1; no reliable D call. The CDR3 is 13 residues long. Trimming removed 1 base from V and 3 bases from J, with 4 bases in between. CDR1 and CDR2 from the germline V gene are LNHDA and SQIVND (reference sequence). The CDR3 region is CASSIGLYNEQFF. CDR3 DNA sequence: TGTGCCAGTAGTATAGGACTCTACAATGAGCAGTTCTTC.

Only a few counts were recorded for this clone. This chain connects TRBV29-1 to TRBJ2-7; D is uncertain. Germline CDR1 reads SQVTM; CDR2 reads ANQGSEA. CDR3 size: 11 residues. Between the trimmed V and J ends, which lost 4 bases and 4 bases, there was a span of 8 bases. CDR3 bases: TGCAGCGTTGGACTGAGATACGAGCAGTACTTC. It yields the protein CSVGLRYEQYF.

There are a few counts of this clone. The chain has TRBV6-5 and TRBJ2-5; possible D gene TRBD1, 5 bases. This CDR3 is 13 amino acids long. V gave up 1 base and J gave up 4 bases, with 7 bases separating them. Per germline, CDR1 MNHEY and CDR2 SVGAGI. The CDR3 region is CASSYFQGETQYF. The CDR3, as DNA: TGTGCCAGCAGTTACTTTCAGGGAGAGACCCAGTACTTC.

This clone was observed a few times. The chain employs TRBV11-2 and TRBJ1-2, with a tentative D call TRBD1 (5 bases). Germline V gene lookup returns CDR1 SGHAT and CDR2 FQNNGV. The CDR3 loop spans 15 amino acids. Trimming cost V 0 bases and J 5 bases, with 13 bases left between them. The CDR3 region has the DNA TGTGCCAGCAGCTTAGAGATGTGGGCAGGGTATGGCTACACCTTC. Translating gives CASSLEMWAGYGYTF.

V is TRBV29-1 and J is TRBJ2-3; D may be TRBD2 (6 bases). Germline values: CDR1 SQVTM, CDR2 ANQGSEA. V was clipped by 2 bases and J by 5 bases, with 8 bases between them. The CDR3 length is 12 residues. The CDR3 sequence: CSVEISGDTQYF. The DNA of the CDR3 is TGCAGCGTTGAAATTAGCGGAGATACGCAGTATTTT.

The rearrangement links TRBV9 to TRBJ2-5, with D possibly TRBD1 on 5 matching bases. Per the germline V gene, CDR1 is SGDLS and CDR2 is YYNGEE. Between the trimmed V and J ends, which lost 0 bases and 5 bases, there was a span of 11 bases. This CDR3 region has 14 residues. This chain's CDR3 is CASSVEQGRETQYF. CDR3 sequence (DNA): TGTGCCAGCAGCGTAGAGCAGGGCAGGGAGACCCAGTACTTC.

This clone appeared a few times. The rearrangement uses TRBV28 and TRBJ2-5; possible D gene TRBD2, 6 bases. In germline, CDR1 is MDHEN, CDR2 SYDVKM. The length of the CDR3 is 14 residues. V was shortened by 3 bases and J by 5 bases, with 13 bases between the two germline ends. CDR3 loop: CASSFQGGWETQYF. The CDR3 DNA sequence: TGTGCCAGCAGTTTTCAGGGAGGATGGGAGACCCAGTACTTC. Full variable domain (outside the CDR3, taken from reference TRBV28 and TRBJ2-5): DVKVTQSSRYLVKRTGEKVFLECVQDMDHENMFWYRQDPGLGLRLIYFSYDVKMKEKGDIPEGYSVSREKKERFSLILESASTNQTSMYLCASSFQGGWETQYFGPGTRLLVL.

The chain couples TRBV30 to TRBJ2-3; possible D gene TRBD1, 5 bases. V shed 1 base and J shed 4 bases, with 12 bases lying between them. The CDR3 has 14 amino acids. Germline-derived CDR1 and CDR2 are GTSNPN and SVGIG (reference sequence). CDR3 coding DNA: TGTGCCTGGAGTGGTGGGGCTGGGCCAGATACGCAGTATTTT. Translating gives CAWSGGAGPDTQYF.

The chain joins TRBV28 to TRBJ2-7, with TRBD2 as a possible D gene (7 bases). In germline, CDR1 is MDHEN, CDR2 SYDVKM. V was trimmed by 4 bases and J by 4 bases, leaving 11 bases between them. This CDR3 is built from 13 residues. The CDR3 region is CASSWGGRYEQYF. CDR3 bases: TGTGCCAGCAGTTGGGGGGGCCGATACGAGCAGTACTTC.

J is TRBJ2-7 and V is TRBV2, with 7 bases fitting TRBD1. The CDR3 contains 15 residues. V shed 5 bases and J 6 bases; nucleotides not matched to a gene: 13. CDR1 is SNHLY, CDR2 FYNNEI, per germline. The chain's CDR3 is CASSQTGAPAGEQYF. Written as DNA, the CDR3 is TGTGCCAGCAGTCAAACAGGGGCCCCGGCCGGCGAGCAGTACTTC.

The table lists this clone with a few counts. This chain's CDR3 is CASSLGSGRGEQYF. CDR3 bases: TGTGCCAGCAGCTTGGGAAGCGGGAGGGGCGAGCAGTACTTC. The gene calls are TRBV5-4 and TRBJ2-7; 10 bases agree with TRBD2. Germline V gene sequence: CDR1 SGHNT, CDR2 YYREEE (reference sequence). Germline trimming cut 0 bases from V and 6 bases from J; bases unmatched to any gene: 3. The CDR3 covers 14 residues.

This chain's CDR3 is CASSVSPDTQYF. Here the CDR3 DNA reads TGCGCCAGCAGCGTCTCCCCAGATACGCAGTATTTT. The V and J genes are TRBV5-1 and TRBJ2-3, with D unclear. V was trimmed by 4 bases and J by 4 bases, leaving 7 bases between them. CDR3 length equals 12 residues. Germline assignment: CDR1 SGHRS and CDR2 YFSETQ.

This clone was recorded only once. The chain uses TRBV19 and TRBJ2-7, with D possibly being TRBD1 (6 bases). Trimming took off 6 bases at V and 2 bases at J, with 8 bases between the two ends. In germline, CDR1 is LNHDA, CDR2 SQIVND (reference sequence). The CDR3 extends over 12 amino acids. The CDR3 here is CASREGAYEQYF. The CDR3 nucleotides are TGTGCCAGTAGAGAGGGGGCCTACGAGCAGTACTTC. The variable domain in full, with the rest retrieved from reference TRBV19 and TRBJ2-7, is DGGITQSPKYLFRKEGQNVTLSCEQNLNHDAMYWYRQDPGQGLRLIYYSQIVNDFQKGDIAEGYSVSREKKESFPLTVTSAQKNPTAFYLCASREGAYEQYFGPGTRLTVT.

The chain joins TRBV7-9 to TRBJ2-5; 8 positions match TRBD2. Trimming removed 4 bases from V and 5 bases from J; junction bases left unmatched: 6. The CDR3 is 14 residues long. Germline-derived CDR1 and CDR2 are SEHNR and FQNEAQ (reference sequence). CDR3 sequence reads: CASSSAGDRETQYF. The CDR3 nucleotides are TGTGCCAGCAGCTCAGCGGGAGATAGGGAGACCCAGTACTTC.

This clone was observed a few times. Other DNA sequences of this sample code for an identical CDR3. The rearrangement links TRBV19 to TRBJ1-2; D gene uncertain. The CDR3 length is 14 residues. The germline CDR1 and CDR2 sequences are LNHDA and SQIVND (reference sequence). Deletions cut 1 base from V and 2 bases from J, with 8 bases between. This chain's CDR3 is CASSIGGQNYGYTF. The CDR3 DNA is TGTGCCAGTAGTATAGGAGGGCAGAACTATGGCTACACCTTC.

The rearrangement links TRBV28 to TRBJ2-5; D gene unclear. V lost 6 bases, J lost 1 base, and 15 bases lay in between. Per germline, CDR1 MDHEN and CDR2 SYDVKM. CDR3 length: 15 residues. CDR3 DNA sequence: TGTGCCAGCAGGTTAGGCAATAGCCTCCAAGAGACCCAGTACTTC. Amino acids: CASRLGNSLQETQYF.

The rearrangement links TRBV4-1 to TRBJ2-7; 10 nucleotides agree with TRBD2. The CDR3 sequence is 16 residues long. Germline CDR1 is MGHRA and CDR2 is YSYEKL. J lost 1 base, V lost 3 bases, and 6 bases had no gene match. The CDR3 here is CASSHRSSGSSYEQYF. DNA for the CDR3: TGCGCCAGCAGCCACCGTTCTAGCGGGAGTTCCTACGAGCAGTACTTC.

The V and J genes are TRBV7-2 and TRBJ2-1; D may be TRBD2 (5 bases). Germline V CDR1 and CDR2: SGHTA, FQGNSA. The CDR3 runs 15 residues. Trimming removed 0 bases from V and 4 bases from J, with 10 bases in between. As DNA, the CDR3 is TGTGCCAGCAGCTTAGCGGCTAGCAAGTACAATGAGCAGTTCTTC. Its translation: CASSLAASKYNEQFF.

The rearrangement joins TRBV29-1 to TRBJ1-1; D ambiguous. Germline V gene data show CDR1 as SQVTM and CDR2 as ANQGSEA. The CDR3 loop spans 10 amino acids. The ends were cut back, 3 bases at V and 4 bases at J, with 3 bases in the middle. CDR3 protein: CSVDSTEAFF. CDR3 in DNA: TGCAGCGTTGATAGCACTGAAGCTTTCTTT.

Written as DNA, the CDR3 is TGCAGCGTTGAAGGGACAGGGGCATATGGCTACACCTTC. Amino acid sequence: CSVEGTGAYGYTF. The rearrangement uses TRBV29-1 and TRBJ1-2; TRBD1 matches 9 bases. This CDR3 spans 13 amino acids. Germline CDR1 SQVTM, CDR2 ANQGSEA. Trimming removed 1 base from V and 5 bases from J; junction bases left unmatched: 2.

This clone was detected a few times. V is TRBV2 and J is TRBJ2-2; the D gene is possibly TRBD2 (7 bases). V dropped 7 bases and J dropped 7 bases, with 19 bases sitting between them. CDR1 SNHLY and CDR2 FYNNEI come from the germline V gene. CDR3 length: 15 residues. CDR3 sequence (DNA): TGTGCCAGCAATCCCGGGGGGCCCGGGAACGGGGAGCTGTTTTTT. It is translated as CASNPGGPGNGELFF.

This clone was seen a handful of times. CDR3: CAWRQGTNTEAFF. The CDR3 DNA reads as TGTGCCTGGAGACAGGGGACGAACACTGAAGCTTTCTTT. The chain uses TRBV30 and TRBJ1-1, with 7 bases aligning to TRBD1. J gave up 1 base and V 3 bases, and 2 bases lay outside the gene matches. CDR1 GTSNPN and CDR2 SVGIG come from the germline V gene (reference sequence). The CDR3 length is 13 residues.

The chain recombines TRBV30 with TRBJ1-5; 7 nucleotides align to TRBD1. The CDR3 runs to 15 residues. The germline gives CDR1 GTSNPN, CDR2 SVGIG (reference sequence). J lost 7 bases, V lost 1 base, and 10 bases had no gene match. CDR3 sequence reads: CAWSAYRQTGQPQHF. The CDR3 nucleotides read TGTGCCTGGAGTGCATACCGCCAGACAGGGCAGCCCCAGCATTTT.

This clone appeared a single time. The chain recombines TRBV9 with TRBJ2-1; 7 positions match TRBD2. The J segment lost 4 bases and the V segment lost 2 bases, leaving 3 bases of the junction unmatched. Germline lookup yields CDR1 SGDLS and CDR2 YYNGEE. CDR3 length: 14 residues. CDR3 protein: CASSVREWYNEQFF. The CDR3, as DNA: TGTGCCAGCAGCGTGCGGGAGTGGTACAATGAGCAGTTCTTC. The variable domain in full, with the rest retrieved from reference TRBV9 and TRBJ2-1, is DSGVTQTPKHLITATGQRVTLRCSPRSGDLSVYWYQQSLDQGLQFLIQYYNGEERAKGNILERFSAQQFPDLHSELNLSSLELGDSALYFCASSVREWYNEQFFGPGTRLTVL.